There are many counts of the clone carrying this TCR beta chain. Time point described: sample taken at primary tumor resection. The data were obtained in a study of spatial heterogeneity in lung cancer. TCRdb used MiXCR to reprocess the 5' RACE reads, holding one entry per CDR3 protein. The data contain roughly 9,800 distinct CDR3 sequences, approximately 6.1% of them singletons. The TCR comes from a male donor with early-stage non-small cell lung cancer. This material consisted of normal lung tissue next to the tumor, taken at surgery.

CDR3 region: CASSPGGRGTEAFF. In DNA, the CDR3 is TGTGCCAGCAGCCCGGGGGGGAGGGGAACTGAAGCTTTCTTT. The chain joins TRBV25-1 to TRBJ1-1; a weak D match, TRBD1 (5 bases). This CDR3 contains 14 residues. The germline gives CDR1 MGHDK, CDR2 SYGVNS. V lost 6 bases and J lost 5, with 16 bases in between.